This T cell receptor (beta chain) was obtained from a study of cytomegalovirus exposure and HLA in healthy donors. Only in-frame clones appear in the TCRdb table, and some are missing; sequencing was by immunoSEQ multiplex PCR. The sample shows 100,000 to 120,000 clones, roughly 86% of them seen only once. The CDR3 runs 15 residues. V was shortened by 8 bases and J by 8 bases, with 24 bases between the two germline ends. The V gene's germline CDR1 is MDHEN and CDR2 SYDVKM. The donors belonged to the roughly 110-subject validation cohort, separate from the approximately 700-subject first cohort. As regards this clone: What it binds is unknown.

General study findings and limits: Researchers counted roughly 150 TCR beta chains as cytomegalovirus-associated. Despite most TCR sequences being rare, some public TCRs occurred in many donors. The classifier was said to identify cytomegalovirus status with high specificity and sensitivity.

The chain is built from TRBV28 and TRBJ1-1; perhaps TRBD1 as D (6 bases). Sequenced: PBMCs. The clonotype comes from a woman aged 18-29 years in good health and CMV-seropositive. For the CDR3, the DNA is TGTGCCAGCTGTGGGGCAGGGGCTGTGGGCCAAGAAGCTTTCTTT. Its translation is CASCGAGAVGQEAFF.